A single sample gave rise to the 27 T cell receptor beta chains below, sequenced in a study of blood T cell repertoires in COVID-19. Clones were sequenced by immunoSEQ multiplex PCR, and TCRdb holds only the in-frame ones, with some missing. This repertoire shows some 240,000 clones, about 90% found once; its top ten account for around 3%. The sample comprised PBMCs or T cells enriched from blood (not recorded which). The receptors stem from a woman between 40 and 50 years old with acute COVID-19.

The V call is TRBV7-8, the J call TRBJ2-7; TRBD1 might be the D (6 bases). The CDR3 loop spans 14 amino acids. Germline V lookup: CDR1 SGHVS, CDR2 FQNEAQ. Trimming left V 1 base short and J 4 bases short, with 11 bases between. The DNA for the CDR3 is TGTGCCAGCAGCTTAGGGAAACAGGGTTACGAGCAGTACTTC. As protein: CASSLGKQGYEQYF.

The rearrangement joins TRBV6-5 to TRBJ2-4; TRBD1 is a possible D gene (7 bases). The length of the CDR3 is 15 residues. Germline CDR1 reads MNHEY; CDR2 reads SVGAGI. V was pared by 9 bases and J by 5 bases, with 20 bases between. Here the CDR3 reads CASRRDRGRENIQYF. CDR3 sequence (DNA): TGTGCCAGTCGGAGGGATAGGGGGCGCGAAAACATTCAGTACTTC.

The CDR3 DNA sequence: TGTGCCAGCAGTGAGCGACTAGCGGGAGGGCCTGAGTACAATGAGCAGTTCTTC. This encodes CASSERLAGGPEYNEQFF. This chain joins TRBV25-1 and TRBJ2-1; TRBD2 aligns across 14 bases. The CDR3 contains 18 residues. Germline V lookup: CDR1 MGHDK, CDR2 SYGVNS. V trimming: 3 bases; J trimming: 4 bases; junction bases outside the gene matches: 8.

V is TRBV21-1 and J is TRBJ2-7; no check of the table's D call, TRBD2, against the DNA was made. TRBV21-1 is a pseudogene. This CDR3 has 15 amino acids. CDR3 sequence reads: CASSTWRGKEYEQYF. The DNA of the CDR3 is TGTGCCAGCAGCACCTGGAGGGGTAAAGAATACGAGCAGTACTTC.

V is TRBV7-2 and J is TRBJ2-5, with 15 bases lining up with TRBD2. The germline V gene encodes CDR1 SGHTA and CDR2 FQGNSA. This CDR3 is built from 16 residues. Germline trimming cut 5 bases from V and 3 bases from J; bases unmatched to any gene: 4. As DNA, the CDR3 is TGTGCCAGCAGCCGCGGACTAGCGGGAGGGGAAGAGACCCAGTACTTC. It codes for CASSRGLAGGEETQYF.

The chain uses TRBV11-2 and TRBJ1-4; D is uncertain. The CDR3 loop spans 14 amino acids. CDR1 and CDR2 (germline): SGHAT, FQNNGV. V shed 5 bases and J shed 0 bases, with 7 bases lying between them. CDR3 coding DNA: TGTGCCAGCAGCGCCTCTACAACTAATGAAAAACTGTTTTTT. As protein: CASSASTTNEKLFF.

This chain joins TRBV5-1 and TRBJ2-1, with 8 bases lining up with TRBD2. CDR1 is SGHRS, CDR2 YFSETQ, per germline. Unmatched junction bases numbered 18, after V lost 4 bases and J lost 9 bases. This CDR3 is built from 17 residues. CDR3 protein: CASSTGGAGVVGSEQFF. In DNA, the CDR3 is TGCGCCAGCAGCACTGGAGGAGCGGGAGTAGTCGGGAGTGAGCAGTTCTTC.

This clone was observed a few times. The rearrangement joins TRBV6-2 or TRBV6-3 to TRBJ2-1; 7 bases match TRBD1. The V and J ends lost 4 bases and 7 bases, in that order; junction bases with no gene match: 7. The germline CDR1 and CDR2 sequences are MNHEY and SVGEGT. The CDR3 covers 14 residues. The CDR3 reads CASSSATGNNEQFF. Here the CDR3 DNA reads TGTGCCAGCAGTTCCGCGACAGGGAATAATGAGCAGTTCTTC.

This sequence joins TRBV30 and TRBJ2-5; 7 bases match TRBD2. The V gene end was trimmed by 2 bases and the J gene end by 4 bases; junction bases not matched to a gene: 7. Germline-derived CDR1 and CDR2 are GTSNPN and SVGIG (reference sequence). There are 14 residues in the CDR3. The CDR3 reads CAWSSGEGSETQYF. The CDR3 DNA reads TGTGCCTGGAGTTCGGGGGAGGGATCAGAGACCCAGTACTTC.

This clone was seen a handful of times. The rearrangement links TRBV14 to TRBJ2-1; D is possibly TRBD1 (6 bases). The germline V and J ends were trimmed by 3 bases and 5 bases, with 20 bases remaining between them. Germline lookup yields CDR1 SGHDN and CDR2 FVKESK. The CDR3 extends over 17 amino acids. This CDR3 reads CASSHHTGPTPNNEQFF. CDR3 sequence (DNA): TGTGCCAGCAGCCACCATACAGGGCCTACCCCCAACAATGAGCAGTTCTTC.

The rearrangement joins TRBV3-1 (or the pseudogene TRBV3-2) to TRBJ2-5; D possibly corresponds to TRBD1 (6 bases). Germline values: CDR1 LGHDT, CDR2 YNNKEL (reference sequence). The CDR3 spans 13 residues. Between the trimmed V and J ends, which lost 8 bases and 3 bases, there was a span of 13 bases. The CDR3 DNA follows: TGTGCCAGCGAAAGGACAGCCGAAGAGACCCAGTACTTC. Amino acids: CASERTAEETQYF.

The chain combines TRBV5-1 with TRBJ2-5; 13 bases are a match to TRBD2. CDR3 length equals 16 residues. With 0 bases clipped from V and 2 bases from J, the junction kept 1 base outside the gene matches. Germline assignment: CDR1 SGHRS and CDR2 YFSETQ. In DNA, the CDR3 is TGCGCCAGCAGCTTGGAGGGACTAGCGGGACAAGAGACCCAGTACTTC. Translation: CASSLEGLAGQETQYF.

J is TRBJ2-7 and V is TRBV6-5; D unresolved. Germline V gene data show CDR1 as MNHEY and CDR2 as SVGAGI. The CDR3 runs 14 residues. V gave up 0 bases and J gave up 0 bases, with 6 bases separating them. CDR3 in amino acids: CASSYSHGSYEQYF. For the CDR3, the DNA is TGTGCCAGCAGTTACTCGCACGGCTCCTACGAGCAGTACTTC.

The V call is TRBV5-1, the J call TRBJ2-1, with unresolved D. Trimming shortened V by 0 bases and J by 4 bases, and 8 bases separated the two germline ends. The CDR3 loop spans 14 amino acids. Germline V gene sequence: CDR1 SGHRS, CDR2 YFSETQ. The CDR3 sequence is CASSLAQRYNEQFF. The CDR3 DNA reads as TGCGCCAGCAGCTTGGCTCAGCGTTACAATGAGCAGTTCTTC.

The CDR3 nucleotides are TGTGCCACCAGTGATTCTCAGGGATTAAACTATGGCTACACCTTC. It translates to CATSDSQGLNYGYTF. This rearrangement joins TRBV24-1 to TRBJ1-2; perhaps TRBD1 as D (5 bases). V was cut by 2 bases and J by 2 bases, with 11 bases left in between. The CDR3 totals 15 residues. The germline V gene encodes CDR1 KGHDR and CDR2 SFDVKD.

CDR3 protein: CASSQAGSNEQFF. CDR3 nucleotides: TGCGCCAGCAGCCAAGCCGGGAGCAATGAGCAGTTCTTC. The chain carries TRBV4-1 and TRBJ2-1; TRBD2 is a possible D gene (6 bases). V was clipped by 1 base and J by 6 bases, with 7 bases between them. The CDR3 contains 13 residues. The germline V gene has CDR1 MGHRA and CDR2 YSYEKL.

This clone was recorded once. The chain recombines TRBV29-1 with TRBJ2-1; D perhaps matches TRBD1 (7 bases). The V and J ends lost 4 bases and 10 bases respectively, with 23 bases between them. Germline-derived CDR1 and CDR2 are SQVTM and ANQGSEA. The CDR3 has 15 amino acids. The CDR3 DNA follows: TGCAGCGTTGTAAGGGGGCTAGCGCTCACCCGCGAGCAGTTCTTC. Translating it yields CSVVRGLALTREQFF.

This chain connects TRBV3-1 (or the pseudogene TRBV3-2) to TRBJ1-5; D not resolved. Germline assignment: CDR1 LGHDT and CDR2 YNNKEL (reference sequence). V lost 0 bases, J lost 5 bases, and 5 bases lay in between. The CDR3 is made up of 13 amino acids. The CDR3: CASSQDKHQPQHF. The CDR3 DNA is TGTGCCAGCAGCCAAGACAAGCATCAGCCCCAGCATTTT.

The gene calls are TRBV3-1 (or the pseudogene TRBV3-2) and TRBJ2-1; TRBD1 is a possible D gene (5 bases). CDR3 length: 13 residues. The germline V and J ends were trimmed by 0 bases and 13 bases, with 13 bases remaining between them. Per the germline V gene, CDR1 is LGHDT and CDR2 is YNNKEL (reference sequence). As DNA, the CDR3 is TGTGCCAGCAGCCAAGATCCCACAGGCTCCCAGTTCTTC. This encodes CASSQDPTGSQFF.

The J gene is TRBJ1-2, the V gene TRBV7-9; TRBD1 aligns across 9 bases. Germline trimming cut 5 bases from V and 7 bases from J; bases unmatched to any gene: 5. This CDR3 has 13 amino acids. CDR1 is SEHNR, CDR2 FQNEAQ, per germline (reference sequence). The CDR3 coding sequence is TGTGCCAGCAGCCCGGGACAGGGTTTTGGCTACACCTTC. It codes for CASSPGQGFGYTF.

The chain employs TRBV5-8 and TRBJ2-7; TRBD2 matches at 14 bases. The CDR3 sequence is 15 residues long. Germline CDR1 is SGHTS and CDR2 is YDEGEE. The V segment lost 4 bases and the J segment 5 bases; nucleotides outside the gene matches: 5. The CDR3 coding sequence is TGTGCCAGCAGCCGACTAGCGGGAGGGCCCAACGAGCAGTACTTC. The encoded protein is CASSRLAGGPNEQYF.

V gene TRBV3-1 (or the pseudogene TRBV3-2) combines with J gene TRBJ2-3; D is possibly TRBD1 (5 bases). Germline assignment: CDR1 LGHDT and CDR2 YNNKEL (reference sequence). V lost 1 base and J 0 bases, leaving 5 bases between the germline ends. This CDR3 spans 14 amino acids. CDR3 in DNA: TGTGCCAGCAGCCAAGGACAGAGCACAGATACGCAGTATTTT. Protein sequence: CASSQGQSTDTQYF.

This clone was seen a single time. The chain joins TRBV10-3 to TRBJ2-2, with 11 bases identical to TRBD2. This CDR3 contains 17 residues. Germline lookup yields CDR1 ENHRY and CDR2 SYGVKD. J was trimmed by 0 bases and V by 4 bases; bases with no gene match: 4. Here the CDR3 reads CAISGLAGNPNTGELFF. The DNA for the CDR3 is TGTGCCATCAGTGGACTAGCGGGGAATCCGAACACCGGGGAGCTGTTTTTT.

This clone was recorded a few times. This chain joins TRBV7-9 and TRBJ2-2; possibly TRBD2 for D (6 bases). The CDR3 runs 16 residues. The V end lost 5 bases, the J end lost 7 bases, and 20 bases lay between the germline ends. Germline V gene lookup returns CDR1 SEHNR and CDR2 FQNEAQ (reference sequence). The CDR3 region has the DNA TGTGCCAGCAGCCCCCCCAGTAGCGGACGGGTCGGGGAGCTGTTTTTT. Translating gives CASSPPSSGRVGELFF.

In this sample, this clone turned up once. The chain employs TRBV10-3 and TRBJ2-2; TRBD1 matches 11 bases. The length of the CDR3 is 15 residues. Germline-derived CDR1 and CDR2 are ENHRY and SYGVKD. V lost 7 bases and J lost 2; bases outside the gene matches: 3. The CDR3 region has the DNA TGTGCCATCACTGGGACAGGGGGAAACACCGGGGAGCTGTTTTTT. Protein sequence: CAITGTGGNTGELFF.

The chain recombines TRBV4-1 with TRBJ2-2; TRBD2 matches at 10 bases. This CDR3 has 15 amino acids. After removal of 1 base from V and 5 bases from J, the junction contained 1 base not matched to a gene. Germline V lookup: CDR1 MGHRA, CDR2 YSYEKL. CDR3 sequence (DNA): TGCGCCAGCAGCCAAGGTAGCGGGGGGACCGGGGAGCTGTTTTTT. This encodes CASSQGSGGTGELFF.

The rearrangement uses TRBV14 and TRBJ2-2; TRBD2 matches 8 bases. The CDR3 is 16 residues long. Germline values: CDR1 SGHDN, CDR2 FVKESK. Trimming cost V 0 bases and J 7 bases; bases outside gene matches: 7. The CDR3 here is CASSQESGRGFGELFF. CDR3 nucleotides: TGTGCCAGCAGCCAAGAGAGCGGGAGAGGTTTCGGGGAGCTGTTTTTT.